This T cell receptor beta chain is from a study of CD8 T cells in ankylosing spondylitis. Findings and caveats of the study: In ankylosing spondylitis patients, matched synovial fluid reportedly showed significant enrichment of disease-linked clones. Prior literature has documented some motif variants in synovial fluid and blood from reactive arthritis. What appeared characteristic of ankylosing spondylitis blood was a TCR beta motif of eight highly homologous variants.

A note on this clonotype: Antigen: not known.

The TCR beta libraries were generated through quantitative 5'-RACE incorporating molecular barcodes. MiXCR, applied by TCRdb to the 5' RACE reads, yields one record per CDR3 protein. The sample has hundreds of thousands of distinct CDR3 sequences, 10% to 15% seen once. Trimming took off 2 bases at V and 2 bases at J, with 13 bases between the two ends. The CDR3 sequence is 15 residues long. CDR1 is SGHRS, CDR2 YFSETQ, per germline. The receptor was isolated from a male donor with ankylosing spondylitis. The specimen sequenced was blood, either unsorted or a sorted T cell fraction (not recorded which). V is TRBV5-1 and J is TRBJ2-5; D uncertain. DNA for the CDR3: TGCGCCAGCAGCTTCTTACCGACACAGCAAGAGACCCAGTACTTC. This encodes CASSFLPTQQETQYF. The full variable domain, completed using reference TRBV5-1 and TRBJ2-5, is KAGVTQTPRYLIKTRGQQVTLSCSPISGHRSVSWYQQTPGQGLQFLFEYFSETQRNKGNFPGRFSGRQFSNSRSEMNVSTLELGDSALYLCASSFLPTQQETQYFGPGTRLLVL.